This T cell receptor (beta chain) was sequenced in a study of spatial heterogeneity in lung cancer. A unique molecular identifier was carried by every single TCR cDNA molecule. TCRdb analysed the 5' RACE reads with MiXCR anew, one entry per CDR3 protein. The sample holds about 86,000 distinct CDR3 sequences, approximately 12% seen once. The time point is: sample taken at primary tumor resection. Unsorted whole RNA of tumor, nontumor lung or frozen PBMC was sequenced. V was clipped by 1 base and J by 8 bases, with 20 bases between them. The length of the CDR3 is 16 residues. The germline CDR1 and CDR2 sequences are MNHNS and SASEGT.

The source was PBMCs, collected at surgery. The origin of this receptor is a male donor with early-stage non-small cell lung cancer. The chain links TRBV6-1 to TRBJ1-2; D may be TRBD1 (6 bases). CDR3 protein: CASSEVSGGGHYGYTF. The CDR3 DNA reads TGTGCCAGCAGTGAAGTTTCGGGAGGGGGGCATTACGGCTACACCTTC.